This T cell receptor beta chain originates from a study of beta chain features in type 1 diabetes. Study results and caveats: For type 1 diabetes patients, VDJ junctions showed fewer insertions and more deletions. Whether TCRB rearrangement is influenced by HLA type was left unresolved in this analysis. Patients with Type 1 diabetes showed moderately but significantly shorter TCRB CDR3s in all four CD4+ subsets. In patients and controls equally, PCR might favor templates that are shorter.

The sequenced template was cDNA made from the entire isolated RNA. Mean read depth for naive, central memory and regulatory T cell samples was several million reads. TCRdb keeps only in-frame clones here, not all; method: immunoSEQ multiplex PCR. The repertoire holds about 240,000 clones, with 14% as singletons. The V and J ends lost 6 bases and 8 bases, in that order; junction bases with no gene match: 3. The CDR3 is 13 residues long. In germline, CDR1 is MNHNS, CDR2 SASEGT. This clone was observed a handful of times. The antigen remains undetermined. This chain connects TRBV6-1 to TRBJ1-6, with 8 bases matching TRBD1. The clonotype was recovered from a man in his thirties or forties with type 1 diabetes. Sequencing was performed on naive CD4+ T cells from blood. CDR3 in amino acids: CASRGQGDSPLHF. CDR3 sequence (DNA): TGTGCCAGCAGAGGACAGGGAGATTCACCCCTCCACTTT.